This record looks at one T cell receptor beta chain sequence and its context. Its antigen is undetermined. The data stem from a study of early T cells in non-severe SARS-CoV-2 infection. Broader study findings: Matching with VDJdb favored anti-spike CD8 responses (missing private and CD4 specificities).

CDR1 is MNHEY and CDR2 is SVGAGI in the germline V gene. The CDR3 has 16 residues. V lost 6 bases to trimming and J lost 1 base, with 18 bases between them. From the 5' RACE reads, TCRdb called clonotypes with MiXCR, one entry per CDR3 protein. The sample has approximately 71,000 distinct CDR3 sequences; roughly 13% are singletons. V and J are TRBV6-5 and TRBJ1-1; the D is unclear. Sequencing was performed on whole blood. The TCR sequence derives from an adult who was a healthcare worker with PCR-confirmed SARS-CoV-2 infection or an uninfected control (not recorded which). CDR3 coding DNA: TGTGCCAGCAGGGGAGATTCTGGACGGCCGAACACTGAAGCTTTCTTT. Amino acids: CASRGDSGRPNTEAFF.